This T cell receptor beta chain derives from a study of response to subunit inactivated influenza vaccine. This clonotype was observed a handful of times. The V segment lost 11 bases and the J segment 2 bases; nucleotides outside the gene matches: 6. The CDR3 runs 13 residues. CDR1 and CDR2 (germline): SNHLY, FYNNEI. TCRdb reprocessed the RT-PCR reads with MiXCR, giving one entry per CDR3 protein. The table shows about 170,000 distinct CDR3 sequences, with 9.5% to 15% occurring only once. These same data were also listed under a study on T cells expressing NK-cell markers. That work adds: TCR beta cDNA was made by 5'RACE template switching with UMIs.

The specimen comprised CD8+ T cells sorted from PBMCs, sampled 11 to 12 days after vaccination. The rearrangement links TRBV2 to TRBJ2-5, with 9 bases that match TRBD1. This sequence was found in a man aged 50-60 years who received an inactivated influenza vaccine. The CDR3 sequence is CAFSGTGQETQYF. CDR3 coding DNA: TGTGCCTTTTCGGGGACAGGGCAAGAGACCCAGTACTTC.